The T cell receptor (beta chain) described here comes from a study of cytomegalovirus exposure and HLA in healthy donors. Study findings and constraints: Certain indistinguishable V segments, among them TRBV6-2 and TRBV6-3, were excluded. Reported results showed that the classifier diagnosed cytomegalovirus status with high specificity and sensitivity. Later analysis identified around 15,000 TCR beta sequences associated with HLA alleles, using a false discovery rate threshold of 0.05.

The PCR made use of 60 Vbeta and 13 Jbeta primers. The protocol was immunoSEQ multiplex PCR, while the TCRdb copy is restricted to in-frame clones and leaves out a portion. The sample consists of about 160,000 clones, over 60% of them appearing once. From germline, CDR1 is SNHLY and CDR2 FYNNEI. The CDR3 covers 14 residues. Unmatched junction bases numbered 8, after V lost 7 bases and J lost 6 bases. Concerning this clone: Its antigen is unidentified.

In nominal health when sampled, donors likely had unrecorded immune exposures nonetheless. This chain uses TRBV2 with TRBJ2-7; TRBD2 matches 11 bases. The sequenced sample consisted of PBMCs. The source of this sequence is a woman between 35 and 50 years old in good health and CMV-seronegative. CDR3 amino acids: CASITLAGGREQYF. CDR3 coding DNA: TGTGCCAGCATAACCCTAGCGGGGGGACGCGAGCAGTACTTC.